Here is one TCR beta chain with its context. Its specificity is unknown. These data come from a study of siplizumab effects on memory and regulatory T cells. Clones were sequenced by immunoSEQ multiplex PCR, and TCRdb holds only the in-frame ones, with some missing. The table shows roughly 82,000 clones, with approximately 90% occurring only once. Study results and caveats: Naive T cells appeared more varied than memory cells and looked like key alloresponse contributors. Unstimulated subsets were the mapping target of only a minor fraction of alloreactive clones. A mean of approximately 70% of mappable alloreactive CD4+ clones were Treg-derived with siplizumab, compared with about 30% in controls. Proliferating Tregs taken from siplizumab cultures were not shown to have a confirmed suppressive function.

The sample comprised Tregs sorted from blood. The source of this sequence is a human donor in good health.

The CDR3 DNA reads as TGTGCCATCAGTGGGGGACTAACCAATGAGCAGTTCTTC. Translating gives CAISGGLTNEQFF. V and J are TRBV10-3 and TRBJ2-1; 7 bases agree with TRBD2. The CDR3 has 13 residues. Germline CDR1 is ENHRY and CDR2 is SYGVKD. Trimming cost V 4 bases and J 6 bases; bases outside gene matches: 3.